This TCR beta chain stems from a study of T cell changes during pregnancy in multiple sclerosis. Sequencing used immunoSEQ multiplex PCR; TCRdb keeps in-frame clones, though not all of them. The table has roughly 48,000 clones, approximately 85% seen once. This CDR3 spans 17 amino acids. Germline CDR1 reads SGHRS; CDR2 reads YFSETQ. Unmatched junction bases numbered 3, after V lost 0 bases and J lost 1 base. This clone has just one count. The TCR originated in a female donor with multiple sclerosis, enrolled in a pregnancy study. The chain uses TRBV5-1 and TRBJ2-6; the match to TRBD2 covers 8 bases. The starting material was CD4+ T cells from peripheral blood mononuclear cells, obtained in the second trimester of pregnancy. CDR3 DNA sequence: TGCGCCAGCAGCTTGGCTAGCGGGTATTCTGGGGCCAACGTCCTGACTTTC. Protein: CASSLASGYSGANVLTF. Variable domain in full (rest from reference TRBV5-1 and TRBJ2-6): KAGVTQTPRYLIKTRGQQVTLSCSPISGHRSVSWYQQTPGQGLQFLFEYFSETQRNKGNFPGRFSGRQFSNSRSEMNVSTLELGDSALYLCASSLASGYSGANVLTFGAGSRLTVL.